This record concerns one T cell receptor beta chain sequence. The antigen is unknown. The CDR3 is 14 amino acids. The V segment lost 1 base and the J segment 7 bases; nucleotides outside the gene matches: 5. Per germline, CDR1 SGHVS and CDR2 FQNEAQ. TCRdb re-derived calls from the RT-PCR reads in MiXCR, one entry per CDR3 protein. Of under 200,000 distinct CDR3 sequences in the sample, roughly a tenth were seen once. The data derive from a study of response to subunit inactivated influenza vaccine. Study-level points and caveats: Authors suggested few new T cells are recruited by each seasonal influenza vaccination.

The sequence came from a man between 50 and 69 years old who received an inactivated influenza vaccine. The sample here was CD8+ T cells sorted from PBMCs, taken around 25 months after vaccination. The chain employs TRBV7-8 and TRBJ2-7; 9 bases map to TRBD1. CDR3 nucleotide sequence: TGTGCCAGCAGCTTAGAACAGGGGGCTGAAGAGCAGTACTTC. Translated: CASSLEQGAEEQYF. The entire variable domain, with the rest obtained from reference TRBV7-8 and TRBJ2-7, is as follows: GAGVSQSPRYKVAKRGQDVALRCDPISGHVSLFWYQQALGQGPEFLTYFQNEAQLDKSGLPSDRFFAERPEGSVSTLKIQRTQQEDSAVYLCASSLEQGAEEQYFGPGTRLTVT.